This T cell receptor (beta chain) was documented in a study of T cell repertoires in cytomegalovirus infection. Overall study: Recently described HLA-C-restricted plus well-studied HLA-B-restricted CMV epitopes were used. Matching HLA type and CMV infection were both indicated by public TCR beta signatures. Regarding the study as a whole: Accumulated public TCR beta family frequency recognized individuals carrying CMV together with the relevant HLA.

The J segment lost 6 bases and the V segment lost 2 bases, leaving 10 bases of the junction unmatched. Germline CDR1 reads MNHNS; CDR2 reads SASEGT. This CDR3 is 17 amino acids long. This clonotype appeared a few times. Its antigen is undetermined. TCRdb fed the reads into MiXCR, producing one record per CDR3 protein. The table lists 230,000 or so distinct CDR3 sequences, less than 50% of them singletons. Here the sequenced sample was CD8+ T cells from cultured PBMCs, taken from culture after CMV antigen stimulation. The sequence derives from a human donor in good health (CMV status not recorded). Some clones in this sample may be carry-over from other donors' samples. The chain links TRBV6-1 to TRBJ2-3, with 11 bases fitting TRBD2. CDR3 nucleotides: TGTGCCAGCAGTGAAAGGAATAGCGGGAGGGCCCGGGATACGCAGTATTTT. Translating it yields CASSERNSGRARDTQYF.